This record covers a single T cell receptor (beta chain). What it recognizes is unknown. Cells classed as naive CD8+ T cells were CD45RO-CCR7+CD27+CD95-. Germline V gene data show CDR1 as MDHEN and CDR2 as SYDVKM. The length of the CDR3 is 18 residues. The sample is drawn from a study of CXCR3-negative and CXCR3-positive naive CD8 T cells. Findings of the study overall: Naive CXCR3-positive cells had TRB CDR3s more hydrophobic than those of CXCR3-negative naive cells.

The TRB cDNA libraries were prepared by 5' RACE with UMI labels. Reprocessing the 5' RACE reads, TCRdb reports a single entry for every CDR3 protein and omits DNA. The table lists over 100,000 distinct CDR3 sequences, with around 0.36% in the top ten. The sample was naive CXCR3+ CD8+ T cells from blood. Documented subset: CD45RO-CCR7+CD27+CD95- naive CD8+ T cells expressing CXCR3 (TNR3+). V usage is TRBV28 and J usage is TRBJ2-5; with no DNA, the TCRdb D assignment of TRBD1 cannot be verified. This receptor was taken from a human donor in good health. Some clones in this sample may be carry-over from other donors' samples. CDR3 protein: CASSSLITGGAGQETQYF.